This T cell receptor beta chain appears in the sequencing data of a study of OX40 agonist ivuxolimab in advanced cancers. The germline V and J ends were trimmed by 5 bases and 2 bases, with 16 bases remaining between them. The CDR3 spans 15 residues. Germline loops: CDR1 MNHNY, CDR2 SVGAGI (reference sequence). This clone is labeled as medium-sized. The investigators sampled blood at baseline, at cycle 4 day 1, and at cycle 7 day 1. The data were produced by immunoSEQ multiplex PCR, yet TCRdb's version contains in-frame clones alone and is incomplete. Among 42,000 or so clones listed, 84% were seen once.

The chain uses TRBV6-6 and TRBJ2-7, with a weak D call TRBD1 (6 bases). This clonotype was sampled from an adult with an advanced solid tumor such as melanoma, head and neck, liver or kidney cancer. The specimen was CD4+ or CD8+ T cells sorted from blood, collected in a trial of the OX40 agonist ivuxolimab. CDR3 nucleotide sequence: TGTGCCAGCAGTACACTCCGGGACAAGCCCTACGAGCAGTACTTC. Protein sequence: CASSTLRDKPYEQYF.